This TCR beta chain was sequenced in a study of blood T cell repertoires in COVID-19 (TCRdb year 2020). About the investigation overall: Samples from collaborators originated in the United States, Italy and Spain and spanned both the acute and convalescent phases of COVID-19. A de-identified subject ID, COVID-19 status, age in years and sex were almost always included in the sample metadata. The repertoires were released in a freely available public database intended as a resource for research on the immune response to SARS-CoV-2. The material from the prospective study consisted of cDNA or gDNA derived from T cells, B-cell-depleted T cells, or PBMCs. The dataset comprised deeply sampled blood TCRbeta repertoires from subjects exposed to, actively infected with, or recovered from COVID-19. Where available, HLA class I and class II types were obtained from metadata supplied by the sample provider rather than from assay-based typing. Samples were obtained from the ongoing ImmuneRACE study (first 160 participants) and from 1,200 or so subjects provided by 6 global collaborators.

Participants in the prospective study were enrolled through a virtual design, were aged 18 to 89 years, and lived in 24 United States geographic areas. Cohort assignment in the prospective study relied on participant-reported clinical history from a screening survey and a study questionnaire. ImmuneRACE Cohort 3 recovered participants were defined by two consecutive negative NP/OP PCR tests, healthcare professional clearance, or symptom resolution. In the prospective study, mobile phlebotomists collected whole blood, serum and a nasopharyngeal or oropharyngeal swab from each participant. Over a 2-month period, participants in the prospective study had the option of providing additional blood draws and questionnaires. Blood samples from the prospective study were shipped frozen or at room temperature prior to DNA extraction. Reading from cysteine to phenylalanine, the CDR3 counts 15 amino acids. The read is trimmed to its CDR3 DNA, 45 bases read in frame from base 1. V has 3 bases trimmed and J has 10 bases trimmed; junction bases matching no gene number 12. CDR1 and CDR2 are drawn from the germline V gene (reference sequence): WNHNN, SYGVQD.

TCRbeta CDR3 regions were amplified from genomic DNA using the immunoSEQ Assay, a bias-controlled multiplex PCR. As for the original processing: The number of nucleated cells in each sample was estimated by amplification of reference gene primers within the assay. To quantify the absolute abundance of each unique TCRbeta CDR3 rearrangement, sequence reads were collapsed and filtered. For each sample, productive Simpson clonality was calculated as the square root of Simpson's diversity index over productive rearrangements. In its TCRdb copy, this immuneACCESS table keeps in-frame sequences only and misses some clones. Where compared with another copy, unresolved V genes explain less than half of these, and the others have no known cause. V, J and clone size derive from that table, while D and trimming were established from the DNA sequence. Present in this sample are approximately 500,000 clones, approximately 90% of which were seen just once. The top ten constitute 1.8% of the sample.

A note on this clone: What antigen it recognizes has not been identified. Qualities for individual bases were not recorded, and no much larger clone is one base off.

Study-wide conclusions, independent of this receptor: The quantity of clinical and demographic metadata differed by source and by participant and was supplied without curation.

The chain joins TRBV10-1 to TRBJ2-1, and 7 junction bases match TRBD2. The sequencing sample was made of PBMCs or T cells enriched from blood (not recorded which). The sequence came from a woman between 35 and 50 years old who had recovered from COVID-19. The bases are TGCGCCAGCAGTGAAGGGCTAGCGGAGCCTGGAGAGCAGTTCTTC. The encoded protein is CASSEGLAEPGEQFF.